This T cell receptor beta chain was obtained from a study of CD8 T cells in Susac syndrome. cDNA came from roughly 0.5 to 1 ug RNA primed by random hexamers. Each CDR3 protein gets one entry after TCRdb re-called the immunoSEQ multiplex PCR reads with MiXCR. The table lists 65,000 to 90,000 distinct CDR3 sequences, roughly 95% of them singletons. This CDR3 is built from 13 residues. V was pared by 9 bases and J by 5 bases, with 7 bases of the junction left unmatched. Germline CDR1 and CDR2: LNHDA and SQIVND (reference sequence). This clonotype was sampled from a human donor with multiple sclerosis. Sequences were obtained from CD8+ T cells from PBMCs. This chain joins TRBV19 and TRBJ1-5; 7 positions agree with TRBD1. The CDR3 sequence is CASDDRDYQPQHF. The CDR3, as DNA: TGTGCCAGCGACGACAGGGACTATCAGCCCCAGCATTTT.